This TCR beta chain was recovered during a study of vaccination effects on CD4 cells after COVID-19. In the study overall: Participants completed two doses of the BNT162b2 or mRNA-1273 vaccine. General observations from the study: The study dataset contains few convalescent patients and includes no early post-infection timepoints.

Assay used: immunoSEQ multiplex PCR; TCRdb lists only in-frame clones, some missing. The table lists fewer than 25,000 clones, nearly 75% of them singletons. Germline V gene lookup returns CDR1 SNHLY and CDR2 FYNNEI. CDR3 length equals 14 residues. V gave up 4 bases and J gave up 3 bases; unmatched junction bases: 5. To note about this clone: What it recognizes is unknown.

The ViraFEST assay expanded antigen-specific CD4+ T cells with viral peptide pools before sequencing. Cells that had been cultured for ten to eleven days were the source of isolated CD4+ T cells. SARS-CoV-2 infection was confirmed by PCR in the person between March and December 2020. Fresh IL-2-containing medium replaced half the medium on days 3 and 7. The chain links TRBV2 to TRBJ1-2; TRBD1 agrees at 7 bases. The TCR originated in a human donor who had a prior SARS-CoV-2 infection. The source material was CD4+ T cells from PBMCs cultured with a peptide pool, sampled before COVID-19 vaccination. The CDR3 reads CASSGQGSDYGYTF. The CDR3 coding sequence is TGTGCCAGCAGTGGACAGGGATCGGACTATGGCTACACCTTC.